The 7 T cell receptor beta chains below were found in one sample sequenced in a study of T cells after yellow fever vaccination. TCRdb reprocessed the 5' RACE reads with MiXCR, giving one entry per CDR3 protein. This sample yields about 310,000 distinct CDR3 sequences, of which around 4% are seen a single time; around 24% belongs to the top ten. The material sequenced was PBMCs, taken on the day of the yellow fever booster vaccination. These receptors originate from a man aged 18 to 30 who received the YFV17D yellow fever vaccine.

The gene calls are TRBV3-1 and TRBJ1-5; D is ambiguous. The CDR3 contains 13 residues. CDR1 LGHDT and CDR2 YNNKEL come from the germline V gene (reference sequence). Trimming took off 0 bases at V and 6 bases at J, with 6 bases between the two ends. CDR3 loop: CASSQERSQPQHF. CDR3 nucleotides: TGTGCCAGCAGCCAAGAGAGGAGTCAGCCCCAGCATTTT. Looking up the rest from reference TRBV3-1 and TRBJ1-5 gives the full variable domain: DTAVSQTPKYLVTQMGNDKSIKCEQNLGHDTMYWYKQDSKKFLKIMFSYNNKELIINETVPNRFSPKSPDKAHLNLHINSLELGDSAVYFCASSQERSQPQHFGDGTRLSIL.

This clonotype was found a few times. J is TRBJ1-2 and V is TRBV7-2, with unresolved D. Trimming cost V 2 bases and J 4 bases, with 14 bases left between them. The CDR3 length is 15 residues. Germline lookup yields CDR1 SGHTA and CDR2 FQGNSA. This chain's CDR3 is CASSLKQPLLYGYTF. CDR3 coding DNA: TGTGCCAGCAGCTTAAAACAGCCCTTGCTCTATGGCTACACCTTC.

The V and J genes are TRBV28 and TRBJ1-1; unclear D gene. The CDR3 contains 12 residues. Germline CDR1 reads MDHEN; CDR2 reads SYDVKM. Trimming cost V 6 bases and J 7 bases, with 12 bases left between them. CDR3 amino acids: CASRAGEIEAFF. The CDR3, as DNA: TGTGCCAGCAGAGCAGGAGAGATTGAAGCTTTCTTT.

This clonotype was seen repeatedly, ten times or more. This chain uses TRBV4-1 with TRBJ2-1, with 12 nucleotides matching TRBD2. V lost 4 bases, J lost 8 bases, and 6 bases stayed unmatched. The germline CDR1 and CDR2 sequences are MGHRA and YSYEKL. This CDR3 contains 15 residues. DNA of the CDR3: TGCGCCAGCAGCCGTCGACTAGCGGGGGTGGATGAGCAGTTCTTC. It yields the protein CASSRRLAGVDEQFF.

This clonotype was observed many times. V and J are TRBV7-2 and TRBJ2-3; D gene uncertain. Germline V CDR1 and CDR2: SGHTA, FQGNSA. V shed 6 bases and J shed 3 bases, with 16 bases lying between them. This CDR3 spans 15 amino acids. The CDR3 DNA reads TGTGCCAGCAGGCTTCAGGAGCTGTCGACAGATACGCAGTATTTT. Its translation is CASRLQELSTDTQYF.

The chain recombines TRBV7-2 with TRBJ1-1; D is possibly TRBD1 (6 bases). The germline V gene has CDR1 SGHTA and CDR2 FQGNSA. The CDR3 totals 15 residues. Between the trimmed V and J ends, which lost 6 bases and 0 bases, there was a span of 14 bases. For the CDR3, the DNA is TGTGCCAGCAGACCCCTGGACAGCATGAACACTGAAGCTTTCTTT. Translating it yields CASRPLDSMNTEAFF.

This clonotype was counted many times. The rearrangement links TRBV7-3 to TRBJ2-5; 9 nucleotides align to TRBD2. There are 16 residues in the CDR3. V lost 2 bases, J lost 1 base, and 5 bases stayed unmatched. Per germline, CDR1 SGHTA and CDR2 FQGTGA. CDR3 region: CASSLYGRGGQETQYF. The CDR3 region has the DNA TGTGCCAGCAGCTTATATGGGCGGGGGGGCCAAGAGACCCAGTACTTC.